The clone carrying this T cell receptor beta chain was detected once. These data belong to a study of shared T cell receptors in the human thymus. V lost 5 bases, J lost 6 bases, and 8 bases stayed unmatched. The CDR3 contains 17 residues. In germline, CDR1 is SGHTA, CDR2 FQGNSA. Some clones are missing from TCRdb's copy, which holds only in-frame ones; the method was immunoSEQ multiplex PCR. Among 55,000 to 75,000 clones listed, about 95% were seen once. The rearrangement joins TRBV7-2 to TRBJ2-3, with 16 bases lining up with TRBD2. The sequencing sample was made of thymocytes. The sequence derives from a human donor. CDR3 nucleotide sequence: TGTGCCAGCAGCCCGGGACTAGCGGGGGGGCCGGGGGATACGCAGTATTTT. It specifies CASSPGLAGGPGDTQYF.